This TCR beta chain was sequenced during a study of blood T cell repertoires in COVID-19. Study-wide context: Whether acute or convalescent, the COVID-19 samples came from the United States, Italy and Spain.

Sequenced by immunoSEQ multiplex PCR; TCRdb stores in-frame clones only, minus some. The sample consists of 150,000 to 200,000 clones, 80% to 90% of them appearing once. The specimen sequenced was peripheral blood. This clonotype was sampled from a woman aged 65 to 85 with COVID-19, enrolled during active disease.

CDR3 residues: CASSLGRGAEKLFF. In DNA form, the CDR3 reads TGTGCCAGCAGCCTAGGCAGAGGAGCGGAAAAACTGTTTTTT. The chain has TRBV28 and TRBJ1-4, with D hard to call. V dropped 6 bases and J dropped 8 bases, with 16 bases sitting between them. The CDR3 consists of 14 residues. The V gene's germline CDR1 is MDHEN and CDR2 SYDVKM. The full variable domain, its missing parts supplied by reference TRBV28 and TRBJ1-4, is DVKVTQSSRYLVKRTGEKVFLECVQDMDHENMFWYRQDPGLGLRLIYFSYDVKMKEKGDIPEGYSVSREKKERFSLILESASTNQTSMYLCASSLGRGAEKLFFGSGTQLSVL.